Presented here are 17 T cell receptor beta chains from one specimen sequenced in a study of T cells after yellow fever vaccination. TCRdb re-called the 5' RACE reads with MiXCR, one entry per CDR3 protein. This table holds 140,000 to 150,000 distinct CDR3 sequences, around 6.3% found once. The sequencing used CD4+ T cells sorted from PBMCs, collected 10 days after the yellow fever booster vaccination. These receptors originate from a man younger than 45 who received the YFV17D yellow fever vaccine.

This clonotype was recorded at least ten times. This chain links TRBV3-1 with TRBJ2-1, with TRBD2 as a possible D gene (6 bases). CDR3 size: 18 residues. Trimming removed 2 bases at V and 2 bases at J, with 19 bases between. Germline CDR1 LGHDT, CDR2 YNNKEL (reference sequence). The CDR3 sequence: CASSQPPSPSAAYNEQFF. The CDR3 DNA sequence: TGTGCCAGCAGCCAACCGCCCTCTCCTAGCGCCGCCTACAATGAGCAGTTCTTC.

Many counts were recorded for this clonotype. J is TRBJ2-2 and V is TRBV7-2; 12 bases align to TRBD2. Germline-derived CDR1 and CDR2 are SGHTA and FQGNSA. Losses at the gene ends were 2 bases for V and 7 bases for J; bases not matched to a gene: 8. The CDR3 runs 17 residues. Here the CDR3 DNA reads TGTGCCAGCAGCTTACTTAGGACTAGCGGGACGATCGGGGAGCTGTTTTTT. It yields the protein CASSLLRTSGTIGELFF.

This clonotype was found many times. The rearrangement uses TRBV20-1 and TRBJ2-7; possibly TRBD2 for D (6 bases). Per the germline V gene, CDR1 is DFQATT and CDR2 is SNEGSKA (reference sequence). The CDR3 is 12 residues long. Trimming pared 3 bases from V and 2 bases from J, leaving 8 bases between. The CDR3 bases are TGCAGTGCTAGGCGGGGAACCTACGAGCAGTACTTC. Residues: CSARRGTYEQYF.

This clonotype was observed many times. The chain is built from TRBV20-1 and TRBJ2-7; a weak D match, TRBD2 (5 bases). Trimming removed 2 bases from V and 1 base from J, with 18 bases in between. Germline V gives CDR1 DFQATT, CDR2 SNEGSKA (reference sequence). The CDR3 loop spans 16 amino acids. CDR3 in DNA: TGCAGTGCTAGAATGGGAATCGCGGGCCATTCCTACGAGCAGTACTTC. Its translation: CSARMGIAGHSYEQYF.

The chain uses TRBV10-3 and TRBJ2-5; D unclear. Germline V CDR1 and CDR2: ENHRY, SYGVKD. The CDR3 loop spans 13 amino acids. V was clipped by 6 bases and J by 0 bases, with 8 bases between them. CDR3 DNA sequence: TGTGCCATCAGCCCAAGGGACCAAGAGACCCAGTACTTC. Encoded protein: CAISPRDQETQYF.

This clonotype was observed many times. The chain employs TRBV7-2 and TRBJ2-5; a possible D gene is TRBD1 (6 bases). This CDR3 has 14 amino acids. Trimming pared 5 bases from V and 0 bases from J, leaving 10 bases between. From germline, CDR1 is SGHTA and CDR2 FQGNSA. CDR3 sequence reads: CASSPRGHQETQYF. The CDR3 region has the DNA TGTGCCAGCAGCCCCAGGGGCCACCAAGAGACCCAGTACTTC. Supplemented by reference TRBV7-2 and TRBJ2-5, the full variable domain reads GAGVSQSPSNKVTEKGKDVELRCDPISGHTALYWYRQSLGQGLEFLIYFQGNSAPDKSGLPSDRFSAERTGGSVSTLTIQRTQQEDSAVYLCASSPRGHQETQYFGPGTRLLVL.

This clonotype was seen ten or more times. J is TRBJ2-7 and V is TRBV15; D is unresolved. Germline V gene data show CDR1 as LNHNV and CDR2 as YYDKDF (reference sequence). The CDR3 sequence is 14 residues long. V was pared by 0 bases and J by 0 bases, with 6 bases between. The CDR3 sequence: CATSRDLVSYEQYF. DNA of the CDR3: TGTGCCACCAGCAGAGATCTTGTCTCCTACGAGCAGTACTTC.

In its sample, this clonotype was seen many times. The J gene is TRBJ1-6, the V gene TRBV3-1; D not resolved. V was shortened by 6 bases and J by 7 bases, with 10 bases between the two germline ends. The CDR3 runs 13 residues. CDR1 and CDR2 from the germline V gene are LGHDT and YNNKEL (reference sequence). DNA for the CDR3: TGTGCCAGCAGGACGGGCCTAAATTCACCCCTCCACTTT. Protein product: CASRTGLNSPLHF.

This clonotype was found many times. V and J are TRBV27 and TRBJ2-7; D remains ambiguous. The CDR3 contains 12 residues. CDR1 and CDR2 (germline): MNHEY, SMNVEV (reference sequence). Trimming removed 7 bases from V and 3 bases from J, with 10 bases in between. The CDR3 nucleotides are TGTGCCAGCACCCCCGGATTCTACGAGCAGTACTTC. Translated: CASTPGFYEQYF.

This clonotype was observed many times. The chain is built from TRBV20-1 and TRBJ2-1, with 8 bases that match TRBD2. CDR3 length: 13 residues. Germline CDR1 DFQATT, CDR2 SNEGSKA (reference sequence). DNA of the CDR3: TGCAGCCGGACGGGGGGGAGTCACAATGAGCAGTTCTTC. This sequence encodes CSRTGGSHNEQFF.

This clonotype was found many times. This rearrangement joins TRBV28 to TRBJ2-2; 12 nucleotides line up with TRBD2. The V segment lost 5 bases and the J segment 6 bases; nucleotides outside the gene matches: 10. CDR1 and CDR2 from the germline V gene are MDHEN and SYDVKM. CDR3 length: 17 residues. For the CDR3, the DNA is TGTGCCAGCAGTCCCCACTCGACTAGCGGGAGACCCGGGGAGCTGTTTTTT. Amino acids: CASSPHSTSGRPGELFF.

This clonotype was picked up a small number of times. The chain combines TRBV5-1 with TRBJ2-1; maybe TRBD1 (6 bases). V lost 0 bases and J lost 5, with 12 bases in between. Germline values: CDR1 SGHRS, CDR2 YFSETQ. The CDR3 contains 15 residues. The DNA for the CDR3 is TGCGCCAGCAGCTTGGCCGACAGGTCGCACAATGAGCAGTTCTTC. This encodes CASSLADRSHNEQFF.

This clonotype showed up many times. The CDR3 loop is CASSSGLDTDTQYF. The CDR3 DNA is TGCGCCAGCAGCTCCGGACTGGACACAGATACGCAGTATTTT. The chain combines TRBV5-1 with TRBJ2-3, with TRBD2 as a possible D gene (5 bases). The germline gives CDR1 SGHRS, CDR2 YFSETQ. The CDR3 has 14 residues. With 3 bases removed from V and 2 bases from J, the gap between germline ends came to 10 bases. Variable domain in full (rest from reference TRBV5-1 and TRBJ2-3): KAGVTQTPRYLIKTRGQQVTLSCSPISGHRSVSWYQQTPGQGLQFLFEYFSETQRNKGNFPGRFSGRQFSNSRSEMNVSTLELGDSALYLCASSSGLDTDTQYFGPGTRLTVL.

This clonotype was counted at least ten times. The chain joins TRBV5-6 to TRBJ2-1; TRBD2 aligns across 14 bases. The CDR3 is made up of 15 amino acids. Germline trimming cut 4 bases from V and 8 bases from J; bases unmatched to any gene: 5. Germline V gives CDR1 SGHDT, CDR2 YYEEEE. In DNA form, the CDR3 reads TGTGCCAGCAGCACCGGGACTAGCGGGAGACATGAGCAGTTCTTC. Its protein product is CASSTGTSGRHEQFF.

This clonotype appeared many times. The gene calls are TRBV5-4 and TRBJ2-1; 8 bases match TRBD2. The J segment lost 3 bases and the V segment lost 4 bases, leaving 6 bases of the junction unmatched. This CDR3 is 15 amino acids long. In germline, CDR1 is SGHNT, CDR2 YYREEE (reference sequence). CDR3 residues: CASSTGTRGYNEQFF. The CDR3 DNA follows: TGTGCCAGCAGCACCGGGACTAGAGGCTACAATGAGCAGTTCTTC.

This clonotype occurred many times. CDR3 protein: CASTVMSGANVLTF. CDR3 nucleotide sequence: TGTGCCAGTACTGTGATGTCGGGGGCCAACGTCCTGACTTTC. The V and J genes are TRBV19 and TRBJ2-6; D remains ambiguous. The CDR3 is made up of 14 amino acids. V lost 7 bases and J 4 bases, leaving 11 bases between the germline ends. Germline V gene sequence: CDR1 LNHDA, CDR2 SQIVND (reference sequence).

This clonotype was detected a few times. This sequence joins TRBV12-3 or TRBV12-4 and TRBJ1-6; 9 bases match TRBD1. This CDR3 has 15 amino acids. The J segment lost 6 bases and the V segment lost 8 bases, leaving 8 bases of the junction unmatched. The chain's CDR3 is CASSTGQGRNSPLHF. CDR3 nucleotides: TGTGCCAGCTCCACGGGACAGGGCCGTAATTCACCCCTCCACTTT.